This TCR beta chain originates from a study of blood T cell repertoires in COVID-19. At the level of the study: Nucleic acid was either cDNA or gDNA, and it came from T cells, B-cell-depleted T cells, or PBMCs.

Germline CDR1 is SGHVS and CDR2 is FQNEAQ. V trimming: 5 bases; J trimming: 4 bases; junction bases outside the gene matches: 8. The CDR3 sequence is 14 residues long. This clone was observed a single time. In the original processing: Amplification with reference gene primers provided the estimates of nucleated cell counts. Only in-frame clones appear in the TCRdb table, and some are missing; sequencing was by immunoSEQ multiplex PCR. Clone size and the V and J calls come from that table; the DNA yielded D and trimming. The sample carries roughly 200,000 clones, about 85% recorded once. Seattle-derived patients entered the study during active infection and were followed longitudinally.

The chain combines TRBV7-8 with TRBJ2-7; TRBD1 matches 7 bases. The specimen sequenced was peripheral blood. The receptor's source is a middle-aged woman with COVID-19, enrolled during active disease. The chain's CDR3 is CASSVDRDLYEQYF. In DNA form, the CDR3 reads TGTGCCAGCAGCGTCGACAGGGACCTGTACGAGCAGTACTTC.